Listed here are 5 T cell receptor beta chains from one sample, sequenced in a study of Tregs in tolerant kidney transplant recipients. Their recognized antigens are unknown. Some clones are missing from TCRdb's copy, which holds only in-frame ones; the method was immunoSEQ multiplex PCR. The table has approximately 30,000 clones, under 90% seen once. Sequencing was done on a sample of Tregs from blood cultured with allogeneic cells. These receptors came from a human donor in good health.

V usage is TRBV11-3 and J usage is TRBJ2-1; D not certain. The V gene lost 5 bases and the J gene lost 8 bases, with 7 bases spanning the gap. The V gene's germline CDR1 is SGHNT and CDR2 YENEEA. The CDR3 sequence is 11 residues long. CDR3 nucleotides: TGTGCCAGCAGCGCGGACCATGAGCAGTTCTTC. This encodes CASSADHEQFF.

The chain joins TRBV30 to TRBJ2-3; 7 nucleotides line up with TRBD2. The CDR3 loop spans 15 amino acids. Looked up from germline, CDR1 is GTSNPN and CDR2 is SVGIG (reference sequence). V shed 0 bases, J shed 5 bases, and the junction held 8 bases outside the gene matches. The CDR3 loop reads CAWSVQAGVIDTQYF. The DNA for the CDR3 is TGTGCCTGGAGTGTACAGGCGGGAGTTATAGATACGCAGTATTTT.

The chain has TRBV7-9 and TRBJ1-5; D is possibly TRBD1 (6 bases). There are 14 residues in the CDR3. CDR1 is SEHNR, CDR2 FQNEAQ, per germline (reference sequence). V was cut by 5 bases and J by 3 bases, with 11 bases left in between. The DNA for the CDR3 is TGTGCCAGCAGCATTACAGGGTACAATCAGCCCCAGCATTTT. Translated, it gives CASSITGYNQPQHF.

Note on this clone: This sample also contains other DNA sequences that code for the same CDR3. The V gene is TRBV6-5, the J gene TRBJ1-1; D unresolved. V lost 0 bases and J 3 bases, leaving 2 bases between the germline ends. CDR3 length: 12 amino acids. The germline V gene has CDR1 MNHEY and CDR2 SVGAGI. CDR3 amino acids: CASSYSDTEAFF. The CDR3 coding sequence is TGTGCCAGCAGTTACTCGGACACTGAAGCTTTCTTT.

The V call is TRBV4-1, the J call TRBJ1-1; unclear D gene. In germline, CDR1 is MGHRA, CDR2 YSYEKL. V was cut by 0 bases and J by 2 bases, with 7 bases left in between. The CDR3 length is 14 residues. CDR3 in DNA: TGCGCCAGCAGCCAAGAAGAGGGTAACACTGAAGCTTTCTTT. Protein sequence: CASSQEEGNTEAFF.